This T cell receptor (beta chain) originates from a study of tumor and adjacent non-tumor tissue in lung cancer. The CDR3 has 14 amino acids. The junction had 6 bases not matched to a gene; V was cut back by 1 base and J by 5 bases. The germline gives CDR1 DFQATT, CDR2 SNEGSKA (reference sequence). No cell sorting was done before RNA was extracted from the tissue. Three rounds of nested PCR, following a modified ARM-PCR protocol, produced the TCRbeta library. TCRdb processed the multiplex PCR reads anew with MiXCR; each CDR3 protein has one entry. The sample has some 84,000 distinct CDR3 sequences, approximately 57% seen once.

The specimen was lung tumor tissue. This chain connects TRBV20-1 to TRBJ2-7, with TRBD2 identical over 9 bases. This receptor was obtained from a man between 65 and 85 years old with non-small cell lung cancer. In nucleotides, the CDR3 is TGCAGTGCTAGAGCATGGGCTAGCGGGAACGAGCAGTACTTC. Its protein product is CSARAWASGNEQYF.